These 28 T cell receptor beta chains came from one sample sequenced in a study of T cells in Graves' hyperthyroidism and ophthalmopathy. Amplification of TCR beta CDR3 regions used RNA as the template. First-round RT-PCR of the TCR CDR3 relied on the HTBI primer set. A single record per CDR3 protein comes from TCRdb applying MiXCR to the multiplex PCR reads. The repertoire has fewer than 600,000 distinct CDR3 sequences, roughly 14% of them found once; the top ten carry 17%. The sequenced sample was blood. Source of these receptors: a woman aged 18 to 35 with Graves' hyperthyroidism.

This clonotype was seen ten or more times. The chain employs TRBV9 and TRBJ1-3; D call uncertain. Germline CDR1 reads SGDLS; CDR2 reads YYNGEE. The CDR3 has 14 residues. Trimming removed 0 bases from V and 7 bases from J, with 11 bases in between. The CDR3 spells CASSVEVGGNTIYF. The CDR3 nucleotides are TGTGCCAGCAGCGTAGAAGTCGGTGGGAACACCATATATTTT.

This clonotype showed up just a few times. The chain uses TRBV9 and TRBJ1-3; tentative D call: TRBD1 (5 bases). Germline CDR1 SGDLS, CDR2 YYNGEE. V was clipped by 0 bases and J by 2 bases, with 9 bases between them. The CDR3 length is 15 residues. In nucleotides, the CDR3 is TGTGCCAGCAGCGTAGCGCGGGACCCTGGAAACACCATATATTTT. It translates to CASSVARDPGNTIYF.

This clonotype was detected a few times. The chain carries TRBV13 and TRBJ2-1, with 9 bases aligning to TRBD2. The J segment lost 4 bases and the V segment lost 1 base, leaving 8 bases of the junction unmatched. Per germline, CDR1 PRHDT and CDR2 FYEKMQ (reference sequence). CDR3 size: 17 residues. CDR3 sequence: CASSLEGSGRYYNEQFF. The CDR3, as DNA: TGTGCCAGCAGCTTAGAGGGTAGCGGGAGATATTACAATGAGCAGTTCTTC.

This clonotype was observed at least ten times. This chain connects TRBV30 to TRBJ2-7; 11 bases agree with TRBD2. The junction had 4 bases not matched to a gene; V was cut back by 3 bases and J by 3 bases. This CDR3 spans 14 amino acids. CDR1 and CDR2 from the germline V gene are GTSNPN and SVGIG (reference sequence). CDR3 DNA: TGTGCCTGGAGCCGGACTAGCGGGCTCTACGAGCAGTACTTC. Protein: CAWSRTSGLYEQYF.

This rearrangement joins TRBV20-1 to TRBJ2-7; no reliable D call. Germline CDR1 is DFQATT and CDR2 is SNEGSKA (reference sequence). Trimming cost V 1 base and J 1 base, with 11 bases left between them. The CDR3 totals 14 residues. CDR3 residues: CSARVTPNSYEQYF. The CDR3 region has the DNA TGCAGTGCTAGAGTCACCCCAAATTCCTACGAGCAGTACTTC.

This clonotype showed up many times. The CDR3 bases are TGCAGTGCTAGGGGGACAGTGAGCGGGAGGCCCTCCTACGAGCAGTACGTC. It encodes CSARGTVSGRPSYEQYV. The V gene is TRBV20-1, the J gene TRBJ2-7, with 9 positions matching TRBD2. This CDR3 is 17 amino acids long. V was pared by 3 bases and J by 0 bases, with 12 bases of the junction left unmatched. Germline loops: CDR1 DFQATT, CDR2 SNEGSKA (reference sequence).

This clonotype was picked up many times. J is TRBJ1-6 and V is TRBV20-1; D unresolved. Trimming cost V 6 bases and J 10 bases, with 16 bases left between them. This CDR3 is 13 amino acids long. The germline V gene encodes CDR1 DFQATT and CDR2 SNEGSKA (reference sequence). The CDR3 DNA is TGCAGTGCCCCCCGTGGGGTCGGATCACCCCTCCACTTT. The encoded protein is CSAPRGVGSPLHF.

This clonotype has more than one count but fewer than ten. The CDR3 DNA reads TGCAGTGCTAGAGGCCCCCTGGACAGGCCTAATCAGCCCCAGCATTTT. This sequence encodes CSARGPLDRPNQPQHF. The chain carries TRBV20-1 and TRBJ1-5; 7 bases agree with TRBD1. The CDR3 sequence is 16 residues long. With V trimmed by 1 base and J by 4 bases, 10 bases remained unmatched. From germline, CDR1 is DFQATT and CDR2 SNEGSKA (reference sequence).

This clonotype was counted at least ten times. The chain is built from TRBV28 and TRBJ2-3, with 13 bases identical to TRBD2. The CDR3 is 17 amino acids. Per the germline V gene, CDR1 is MDHEN and CDR2 is SYDVKM. The junction had 3 bases not matched to a gene; V was cut back by 2 bases and J by 1 base. The CDR3 DNA reads TGTGCCAGCAGTTTAGGACTAGCGGGAGTGGGCACAGATACGCAGTATTTT. Translating it yields CASSLGLAGVGTDTQYF.

This clonotype was counted ten times or more. This rearrangement joins TRBV24-1 to TRBJ2-3; D uncertain. V was pared by 3 bases and J by 0 bases, with 15 bases between. Looked up from germline, CDR1 is KGHDR and CDR2 is SFDVKD. This CDR3 is 17 amino acids long. The CDR3, as DNA: TGTGCCACCAGTGATCAAGGACGGAGAACTAGCACAGATACGCAGTATTTT. Translated, it gives CATSDQGRRTSTDTQYF.

This clonotype was recorded many times. The chain combines TRBV2 with TRBJ1-5; D is unclear. The ends were cut back, 2 bases at V and 0 bases at J, with 5 bases in the middle. Germline CDR1 reads SNHLY; CDR2 reads FYNNEI. The CDR3 runs 14 residues. The CDR3 here is CASSERNSNQPQHF. The CDR3 bases are TGTGCCAGCAGTGAACGGAATAGCAATCAGCCCCAGCATTTT.

This clonotype was counted ten times or more. This rearrangement joins TRBV6-1 to TRBJ1-5; possibly TRBD1 for D (5 bases). Germline CDR1 reads MNHNS; CDR2 reads SASEGT. With 6 bases removed from V and 4 bases from J, the gap between germline ends came to 16 bases. The CDR3 spans 15 residues. CDR3 loop: CASRPRGGENQPQHF. The CDR3, as DNA: TGTGCCAGCAGGCCAAGGGGAGGGGAAAATCAGCCCCAGCATTTT.

This clonotype was seen a handful of times. The rearrangement joins TRBV15 to TRBJ2-3; TRBD2 aligns across 7 bases. V lost 0 bases and J lost 4; bases outside the gene matches: 7. CDR1 and CDR2 (germline): LNHNV, YYDKDF (reference sequence). This CDR3 comprises 16 residues. The CDR3 DNA reads TGTGCCACCAGCAGAGATCGGGGGGAGTCCGCAGATACGCAGTATTTT. As protein: CATSRDRGESADTQYF.

In its sample, this clonotype was seen many times. The rearrangement joins TRBV30 to TRBJ1-2; tentatively, D is TRBD1 (5 bases). CDR3 length: 12 amino acids. Trimming shortened V by 5 bases and J by 8 bases, and 15 bases separated the two germline ends. The germline CDR1 and CDR2 sequences are GTSNPN and SVGIG (reference sequence). For the CDR3, the DNA is TGTGCCTGGGTCACAGGACCCGGCGGCTACACCTTC. Amino acid sequence: CAWVTGPGGYTF.

Many counts were recorded for this clonotype. The chain combines TRBV3-1 with TRBJ2-5; TRBD1 matches 9 bases. This CDR3 is 14 amino acids long. V gave up 4 bases and J gave up 7 bases; unmatched junction bases: 7. The V gene's germline CDR1 is LGHDT and CDR2 YNNKEL (reference sequence). The CDR3 here is CASSLRDRDGTQYF. The CDR3 DNA follows: TGTGCCAGCAGCCTACGGGACAGGGATGGGACCCAGTACTTC.

This clonotype appeared many times. This sequence joins TRBV27 and TRBJ2-2; tentatively, D is TRBD2 (5 bases). V lost 5 bases, J lost 5 bases, and 18 bases lay in between. This CDR3 is built from 16 residues. The germline CDR1 and CDR2 sequences are MNHEY and SMNVEV (reference sequence). DNA of the CDR3: TGTGCCAGCAGTGTAACCGAGAGGGTTTTAACCGGGGAGCTGTTTTTT. Translated: CASSVTERVLTGELFF.

This chain connects TRBV29-1 to TRBJ2-2; 7 bases are a match to TRBD1. The V gene end was trimmed by 2 bases and the J gene end by 7 bases; junction bases not matched to a gene: 4. Per the germline V gene, CDR1 is SQVTM and CDR2 is ANQGSEA. The CDR3 extends over 13 amino acids. The CDR3 DNA reads TGCAGCGTTGAATGGCAGGGGGTCGGGGAGCTGTTTTTT. Amino acids: CSVEWQGVGELFF.

This clonotype was seen only a few times. The V and J genes are TRBV19 and TRBJ2-5; 8 positions agree with TRBD1. CDR1 and CDR2 (germline): LNHDA, SQIVND (reference sequence). J was trimmed by 2 bases and V by 9 bases; bases with no gene match: 11. This CDR3 is 15 amino acids long. CDR3 in amino acids: CASNQPRQGQETQYF. CDR3 coding DNA: TGTGCCAGCAACCAACCCCGACAGGGGCAAGAGACCCAGTACTTC.

This clonotype showed up many times. This chain links TRBV7-9 with TRBJ1-2; 9 nucleotides agree with TRBD1. The V gene end was trimmed by 5 bases and the J gene end by 2 bases; junction bases not matched to a gene: 6. CDR1 SEHNR and CDR2 FQNEAQ come from the germline V gene (reference sequence). The CDR3 is 15 amino acids. The DNA for the CDR3 is TGTGCCAGCAGCCGAGACAGGGGGGGAAACTATGGCTACACCTTC. Translation gives CASSRDRGGNYGYTF.

This clonotype was picked up many times. The genes are TRBV9 and TRBJ1-2; TRBD1 matches at 9 bases. The V gene's germline CDR1 is SGDLS and CDR2 YYNGEE. V lost 4 bases, J lost 9 bases, and 19 bases stayed unmatched. The CDR3 is made up of 17 amino acids. The CDR3 DNA sequence: TGTGCCAGCAGCAGTCCCCCCCGACGAACAGGGGGCGTAAGCTACACCTTC. It codes for CASSSPPRRTGGVSYTF. The full variable domain, completed using reference TRBV9 and TRBJ1-2, is DSGVTQTPKHLITATGQRVTLRCSPRSGDLSVYWYQQSLDQGLQFLIQYYNGEERAKGNILERFSAQQFPDLHSELNLSSLELGDSALYFCASSSPPRRTGGVSYTFGSGTRLTVV.

This clonotype showed up many times. The rearrangement uses TRBV20-1 and TRBJ2-1; 9 bases agree with TRBD2. V dropped 6 bases and J dropped 2; count of bases not matched to a gene: 14. This CDR3 contains 17 residues. Per the germline V gene, CDR1 is DFQATT and CDR2 is SNEGSKA (reference sequence). The CDR3 loop is CSASGTSSRKPYNEQFF. CDR3 in DNA: TGCAGTGCGAGCGGGACTAGCAGTAGAAAGCCCTACAATGAGCAGTTCTTC.

This clonotype was recorded many times. This chain connects TRBV5-1 to TRBJ1-2; D not certain. The CDR3 covers 14 residues. CDR1 SGHRS and CDR2 YFSETQ come from the germline V gene. The germline V and J ends were trimmed by 7 bases and 4 bases, with 17 bases remaining between them. In nucleotides, the CDR3 is TGCGCCAGCTCCATTGGAGGCGGCAGCTATGGCTACACCTTC. The encoded protein is CASSIGGGSYGYTF.

This clonotype came up many times. V usage is TRBV29-1 and J usage is TRBJ2-5; tentative D call: TRBD1 (7 bases). V gave up 5 bases and J gave up 6 bases, with 16 bases separating them. The CDR3 is 13 residues long. Germline V lookup: CDR1 SQVTM, CDR2 ANQGSEA. The CDR3 here is CSVTQGGAKTQYF. As DNA, the CDR3 is TGCAGCGTTACCCAGGGGGGAGCCAAGACCCAGTACTTC.

The chain employs TRBV11-3 and TRBJ2-7, with a tentative D call TRBD2 (6 bases). The CDR3 runs 15 residues. V lost 5 bases and J lost 2, with 16 bases in between. Germline V lookup: CDR1 SGHNT, CDR2 YENEEA. CDR3 loop: CASSTLSGSPYEQYF. The CDR3 DNA reads as TGTGCCAGCAGCACCCTCAGCGGGTCACCCTACGAGCAGTACTTC.

This clonotype has more than one count but fewer than ten. The chain is built from TRBV7-9 and TRBJ1-2; TRBD1 is a possible D gene (6 bases). The CDR3 runs 13 residues. V was cut by 7 bases and J by 3 bases, with 12 bases left in between. Germline CDR1 is SEHNR and CDR2 is FQNEAQ (reference sequence). CDR3 region: CASTPGGYYGYTF. CDR3 DNA sequence: TGTGCCAGCACCCCGGGGGGCTACTATGGCTACACCTTC.

This clonotype has a count of ten or more. This chain connects TRBV19 to TRBJ2-7, with TRBD2 identical over 9 bases. CDR1 LNHDA and CDR2 SQIVND come from the germline V gene (reference sequence). Unmatched junction bases numbered 2, after V lost 1 base and J lost 1 base. CDR3 length equals 15 residues. The CDR3 DNA reads TGTGCCAGTAGTATAGCTCTAGCGGGATCCTACGAGCAGTACTTC. This sequence encodes CASSIALAGSYEQYF.

This clonotype was recorded many times. J is TRBJ2-3 and V is TRBV27, with a tentative D call TRBD1 (6 bases). The CDR3 is made up of 17 amino acids. V lost 3 bases to trimming and J lost 6 bases, with 22 bases between them. Germline CDR1 reads MNHEY; CDR2 reads SMNVEV (reference sequence). The DNA for the CDR3 is TGTGCCAGCAGTTTTATTTGGGGGCAAAGTAAGGTGGATACGCAGTATTTT. Translating it yields CASSFIWGQSKVDTQYF.

The chain recombines TRBV5-1 with TRBJ2-1; 12 bases map to TRBD2. Germline V lookup: CDR1 SGHRS, CDR2 YFSETQ. This CDR3 has 17 residues. V shed 0 bases and J 12 bases; nucleotides not matched to a gene: 13. In nucleotides, the CDR3 is TGCGCCAGCAGCTTGGATGTGTGGACTAGCGGGAAGGGGGGGCAGTTCTTC. Translated: CASSLDVWTSGKGGQFF.